This T cell receptor beta chain came from a study of CD8 T cells in Susac syndrome. This CDR3 is 12 amino acids long. The germline V gene encodes CDR1 SQVTM and CDR2 ANQGSEA. The V gene lost 3 bases and the J gene lost 7 bases, with 13 bases spanning the gap. Reverse transcription used roughly 0.45 to 1 ug RNA and random hexamers. immunoSEQ multiplex PCR amplified TCR beta CDR3 across 54 Vbeta, 13 Jbeta. TCRdb re-called the immunoSEQ multiplex PCR reads with MiXCR, one entry per CDR3 protein. This repertoire shows roughly 180,000 distinct CDR3 sequences, around 94% found once; its top ten account for 0.13% to 0.15%. Whole-study findings and limits: As the study acknowledged, the number of individuals who were part of its TCR sequencing and HLA analysis was relatively small.

Points on this clonotype: Its antigen is not identified.

The source material was CD4+ T cells from PBMCs. The clonotype comes from a human donor in good health. The rearrangement links TRBV29-1 to TRBJ2-7; weak D call: TRBD1 (6 bases). CDR3 residues: CSVERTVGEQYF. CDR3 in DNA: TGCAGCGTTGAGAGGACAGTTGGGGAGCAGTACTTC.